The entry below gives a single T cell receptor (beta chain) sequence along with its context. Antigen unknown. This sample is drawn from a study of naive and memory T cell subsets. The beta constant-region primer was an equimolar mix of two oligonucleotides covering TRBC1 and TRBC2. A single record per CDR3 protein comes from TCRdb applying MiXCR to the UMI-ligation and nested PCR reads. The top ten clones hold over 15% of a sample with under 35,000 distinct CDR3 sequences, about 10% of them seen once. The germline CDR1 and CDR2 sequences are MGHDK and SYGVNS. Trimming at V came to 8 bases and at J to 5 bases, leaving 11 bases not matched to a gene. The CDR3 consists of 14 residues. Study-wide results and caveats: TCR abundance followed a power law differing between naive and memory subsets. Expression changes during T cell differentiation may affect RNA-based TCR counts.

The chain carries TRBV25-1 and TRBJ2-7; 8 bases map to TRBD2. This receptor was taken from a human donor in good health. Sequenced sample: effector memory CD4+ T cells from blood. Subset: effector memory, CD45RA- CD27-. The CDR3 region is CASSRAGGPDEQYF. The CDR3 coding sequence is TGTGCCAGCTCGCGGGCGGGAGGACCTGACGAGCAGTACTTC.